This T cell receptor beta chain comes out of a study of blood T cell repertoires in COVID-19. As for the study in general: The analysed material was cDNA or gDNA that came from T cells, B-cell-depleted T cells, or PBMCs.

Some clones are missing from TCRdb's copy, which holds only in-frame ones; the method was immunoSEQ multiplex PCR. The sample carries 85,000 to 110,000 clones, over 85% recorded once. The V gene lost 5 bases and the J gene lost 0 bases, with 16 bases spanning the gap. CDR1 is MNHEY and CDR2 is SMNVEV in the germline V gene (reference sequence). The CDR3 loop spans 16 amino acids. This receptor was taken from a woman of 80 years or more in a cohort sampled during active COVID-19. The sequenced sample consisted of peripheral blood. The genes are TRBV27 and TRBJ1-2; no clear D gene. CDR3 nucleotides: TGTGCCAGCAGTGTTCTCGGGGTGGGAGCTAACTATGGCTACACCTTC. Protein product: CASSVLGVGANYGYTF.